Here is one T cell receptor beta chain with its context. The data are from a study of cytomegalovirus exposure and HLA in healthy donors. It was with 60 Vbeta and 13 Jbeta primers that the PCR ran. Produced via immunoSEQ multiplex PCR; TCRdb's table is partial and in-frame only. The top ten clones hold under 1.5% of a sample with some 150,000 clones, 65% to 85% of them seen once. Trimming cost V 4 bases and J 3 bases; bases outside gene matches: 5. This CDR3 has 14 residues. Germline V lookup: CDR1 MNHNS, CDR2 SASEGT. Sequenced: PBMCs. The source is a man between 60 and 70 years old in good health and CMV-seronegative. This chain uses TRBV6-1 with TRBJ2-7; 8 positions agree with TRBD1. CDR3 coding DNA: TGTGCCAGCAGTGTCGGACAGGGCCTCTACGAGCAGTACTTC. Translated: CASSVGQGLYEQYF.